This T cell receptor beta chain was profiled in a study of vaccination effects on CD4 cells after COVID-19. The assay was immunoSEQ multiplex PCR, and TCRdb's table has in-frame clones only and misses some. The table has 25,000 to 30,000 clones, 74% seen once. The CDR3 has 14 amino acids. CDR1 is SGHNT and CDR2 is YYREEE in the germline V gene (reference sequence). V lost 2 bases, J lost 2 bases, and 10 bases lay in between. Sequencing in the ViraFEST assay came after antigen-specific CD4+ T cells had been expanded with viral peptide pools, which were used to stimulate PBMC. Cultured cells yielded isolated CD4+ T cells after 10 days. Two doses of BNT162b2 or mRNA-1273 vaccine were administered to participants. The table lists this clone with a count of one. Its target is not known.

The clonotype comes from a human donor who received a COVID-19 vaccine. The chain has TRBV5-4 and TRBJ1-1, with a weak D call TRBD1 (6 bases). The source material was CD4+ T cells from PBMCs cultured with HCoV-OC43 spike peptides, sampled after COVID-19 vaccination. As to subset: HCoV-OC43 spike overlapping peptide pool stimulation. The CDR3 DNA reads TGTGCCAGCAGCTTCGGGGGGCGAAACACTGAAGCTTTCTTT. This encodes CASSFGGRNTEAFF.